Below, 5 T cell receptor beta chains from the same sample are listed, as sequenced in a study of cytomegalovirus exposure and HLA in healthy donors (dated by TCRdb to 2016 to 2017). The method behind the library was the immunoSEQ multiplex PCR assay. For the multiplex PCR, a mixture combining 60 forward primers for TCR Vbeta segments and 13 reverse primers for TCR Jbeta segments was used. TCRdb mirrors the immuneACCESS table, restricted to in-frame sequences. Some clones are absent from its copies; in checked studies, under half trace to an unresolved V gene, and the reason for the others is unknown. This sample comprises about 300,000 clones, 86% of them detected only once. Roughly 4% of the sample is in the top ten clones. Sample: PBMCs. The receptors stem from a middle-aged man in good health and CMV-seropositive.

The chain couples TRBV18 to TRBJ2-3; 11 bases line up with TRBD1. CDR3 size: 15 residues. The junction had 8 bases not matched to a gene; V was cut back by 1 base and J by 11 bases. Germline V gene sequence: CDR1 KGHSH, CDR2 LQKENI. CDR3 DNA sequence: TGTGCCAGCTCACCACAAGGACAGGGGGCCTTTCGGCAGTATTTT. Protein product: CASSPQGQGAFRQYF.

The rearrangement joins TRBV7-2 to TRBJ2-5; 8 nucleotides line up with TRBD2. CDR3 length equals 17 residues. Germline V gives CDR1 SGHTA, CDR2 FQGNSA. Trimming took 4 bases from V and 3 from J; bases not matched to a gene: 13. For the CDR3, the DNA is TGTGCCAGCAGCTCATCCGCCCTGGGGACTAGTGAAGAGACCCAGTACTTC. Residues: CASSSSALGTSEETQYF.

The V gene is TRBV9, the J gene TRBJ2-7, with 8 bases that match TRBD1. This CDR3 has 15 residues. Germline V gene sequence: CDR1 SGDLS, CDR2 YYNGEE. The junction had 3 bases not matched to a gene; V was cut back by 0 bases and J by 1 base. The CDR3 loop reads CASSVGQGASYEQYF. CDR3 coding DNA: TGTGCCAGCAGCGTAGGGCAGGGGGCGTCCTACGAGCAGTACTTC. Variable domain in full (rest from reference TRBV9 and TRBJ2-7): DSGVTQTPKHLITATGQRVTLRCSPRSGDLSVYWYQQSLDQGLQFLIQYYNGEERAKGNILERFSAQQFPDLHSELNLSSLELGDSALYFCASSVGQGASYEQYFGPGTRLTVT.

The V and J genes are TRBV5-1 and TRBJ2-7; D gene ambiguous. Germline CDR1 and CDR2: SGHRS and YFSETQ. V was clipped by 5 bases and J by 2 bases, with 8 bases between them. The CDR3 is 12 residues long. CDR3 amino acids: CASSPGTYEQYF. CDR3 DNA sequence: TGCGCCAGCAGTCCCGGTACCTACGAGCAGTACTTC.

With regard to this clone: The junction shows a germline mismatch at one end, possibly a read error. The sample contains more than one DNA sequence encoding this CDR3. This chain links TRBV12-5 with TRBJ2-1; 9 bases fit TRBD1. The germline CDR1 and CDR2 sequences are LGHNT and FRNRAP. CDR3 size: 15 residues. DNA of the CDR3: TGTGCTAGTGGCTTGGGACAGGGAAGCTACAATGAGCAGTTCTTC. It codes for CASGLGQGSYNEQFF.